The rows below give T cell receptor beta chains drawn from one sample of a study of CD8 T cells in ankylosing spondylitis. TCRdb re-analysed the 5' RACE reads in MiXCR, keeping a single row per CDR3 protein. Of 200,000 to 300,000 distinct CDR3 sequences in the sample, about 10% were seen once. Specimen: blood, either unsorted or a sorted T cell fraction (not recorded which). These receptors were collected from a male donor with ankylosing spondylitis or in good health (not recorded which). CDR3s include the opening cysteine and the closing phenylalanine or tryptophan. The D gene is left open where the match is weak. A row's size may be missing; if present it is once, few, many or a size class.

d_call j_call clone_size v_call cdr3_aa cdr3_nt
TRBD2 TRBJ2-3 - TRBV4-2 CASSQDEEGTSGTDTQYF TGTGCCAGCAGCCAAGATGAGGAAGGGACTAGCGGTACAGATACGCAGTATTTT
- TRBJ2-1 many TRBV28 CASSLPLRVQGFYNEQFF TGTGCCAGCAGTTTACCTCTCCGGGTACAGGGCTTCTACAATGAGCAGTTCTTC
- TRBJ2-3 many TRBV5-1 CASSLDPSGTDTQYF TGCGCCAGCAGCTTGGACCCCAGCGGCACAGATACGCAGTATTTT
- TRBJ2-1 few TRBV5-1 CASSFLSGGGSANEQFF TGCGCCAGCAGCTTTCTCTCTGGGGGAGGATCAGCAAATGAGCAGTTCTTC
TRBD2 TRBJ2-3 many TRBV5-5 CASSLGSAGLTDTQYF TGTGCCAGCAGCTTGGGATCAGCGGGATTAACAGATACGCAGTATTTT
- TRBJ1-2 - TRBV5-6 CASSPTGNNYGYTF TGTGCCAGCAGCCCGACGGGGAATAACTATGGCTACACCTTC
- TRBJ1-1 - TRBV7-9 CASSLNWGGNTEAFF TGTGCCAGCAGCTTAAATTGGGGGGGGAACACTGAAGCTTTCTTT
- TRBJ2-7 - TRBV20-1 CSASPYEQYF TGCAGTGCTAGCCCCTACGAGCAGTACTTC
- TRBJ1-1 few TRBV5-5 CASSLVAGLGTEAFF TGTGCCAGCAGCTTGGTGGCAGGGCTGGGCACTGAAGCTTTCTTT
- TRBJ2-7 many TRBV5-6 CASSHPGTHEQYF TGTGCCAGCAGCCACCCAGGGACCCACGAGCAGTACTTC
TRBD2 TRBJ2-3 few TRBV5-4 CASSSRKRDLPDTQYF TGTGCCAGCAGCTCAAGAAAGCGGGATCTCCCAGATACGCAGTATTTT
TRBD2 TRBJ2-1 many TRBV20-1 CSAYPSLSGSLSYNEQFF TGCAGTGCTTACCCCTCATTGAGCGGGAGCTTGTCCTACAATGAGCAGTTCTTC
- TRBJ2-3 many TRBV18 CASSPQSVQRSPGDTQYF TGTGCCAGCTCACCACAAAGTGTACAAAGGTCCCCCGGAGATACGCAGTATTTT